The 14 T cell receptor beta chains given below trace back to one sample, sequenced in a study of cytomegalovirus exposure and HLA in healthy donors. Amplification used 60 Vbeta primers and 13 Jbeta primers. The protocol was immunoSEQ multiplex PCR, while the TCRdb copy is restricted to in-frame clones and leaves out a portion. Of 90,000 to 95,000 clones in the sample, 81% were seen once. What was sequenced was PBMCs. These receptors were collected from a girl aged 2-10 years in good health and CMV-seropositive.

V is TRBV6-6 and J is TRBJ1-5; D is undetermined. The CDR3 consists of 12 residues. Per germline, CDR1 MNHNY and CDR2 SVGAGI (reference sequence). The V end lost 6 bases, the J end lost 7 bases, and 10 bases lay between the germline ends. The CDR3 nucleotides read TGTGCCAGCAGCCTCGAGAGGCAGCCCCAGCATTTT. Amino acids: CASSLERQPQHF.

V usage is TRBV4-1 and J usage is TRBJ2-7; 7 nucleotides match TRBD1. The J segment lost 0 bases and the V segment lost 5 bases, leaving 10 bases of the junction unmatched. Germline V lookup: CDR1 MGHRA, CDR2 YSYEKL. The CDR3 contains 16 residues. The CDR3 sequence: CASSKSGQIGSYEQYF. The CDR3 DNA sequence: TGCGCCAGCAGCAAATCGGGACAGATCGGCTCCTACGAGCAGTACTTC.

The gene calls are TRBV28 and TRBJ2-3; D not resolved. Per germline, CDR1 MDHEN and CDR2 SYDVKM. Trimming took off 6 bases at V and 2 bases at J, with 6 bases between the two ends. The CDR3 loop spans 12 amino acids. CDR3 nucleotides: TGTGCCAGCAGGCTGGCCACAGATACGCAGTATTTT. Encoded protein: CASRLATDTQYF.

CDR3 sequence: CASSQTDSLNTEAFF. The CDR3 bases are TGTGCCAGCAGCCAAACGGACAGCCTAAACACTGAAGCTTTCTTT. V gene TRBV4-2 combines with J gene TRBJ1-1, with a weak D call TRBD1 (6 bases). This CDR3 spans 15 amino acids. Trimming took 2 bases from V and 2 from J, leaving 12 bases between them. CDR1 LGHNA and CDR2 YNFKEQ come from the germline V gene.

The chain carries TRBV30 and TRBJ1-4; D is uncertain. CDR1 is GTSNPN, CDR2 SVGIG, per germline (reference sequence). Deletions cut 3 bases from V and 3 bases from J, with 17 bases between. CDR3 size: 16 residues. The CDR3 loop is CAWSRDRRRSNEKLFF. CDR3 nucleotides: TGTGCCTGGAGCCGGGATCGAAGGAGGTCTAATGAAAAACTGTTTTTT.

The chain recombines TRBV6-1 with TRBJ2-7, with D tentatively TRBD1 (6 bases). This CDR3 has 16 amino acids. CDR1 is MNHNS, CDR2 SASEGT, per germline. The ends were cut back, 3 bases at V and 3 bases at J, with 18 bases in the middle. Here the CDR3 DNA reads TGTGCCAGCAGTGATTATAGCATACAGGGATACTACGAGCAGTACTTC. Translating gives CASSDYSIQGYYEQYF.

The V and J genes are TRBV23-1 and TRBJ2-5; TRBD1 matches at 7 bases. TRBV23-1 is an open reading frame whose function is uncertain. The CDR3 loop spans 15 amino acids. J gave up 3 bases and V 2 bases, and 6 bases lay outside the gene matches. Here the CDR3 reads CASSQTPDRKETQYF. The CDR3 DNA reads TGCGCCAGCAGTCAAACCCCGGACAGGAAAGAGACCCAGTACTTC.

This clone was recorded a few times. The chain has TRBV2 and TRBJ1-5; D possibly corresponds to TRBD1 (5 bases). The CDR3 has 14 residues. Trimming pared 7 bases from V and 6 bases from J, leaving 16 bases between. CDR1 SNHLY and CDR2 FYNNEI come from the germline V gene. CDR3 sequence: CASMIGGNGQPQHF. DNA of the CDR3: TGTGCCAGCATGATCGGGGGAAACGGTCAGCCCCAGCATTTT.

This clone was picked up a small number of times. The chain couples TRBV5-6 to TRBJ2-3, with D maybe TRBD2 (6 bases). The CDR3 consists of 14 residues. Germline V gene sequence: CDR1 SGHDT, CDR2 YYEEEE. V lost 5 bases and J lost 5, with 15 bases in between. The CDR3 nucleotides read TGTGCCAGCAGTTCCCCCCCAGCGGGAGATACGCAGTATTTT. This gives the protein CASSSPPAGDTQYF.

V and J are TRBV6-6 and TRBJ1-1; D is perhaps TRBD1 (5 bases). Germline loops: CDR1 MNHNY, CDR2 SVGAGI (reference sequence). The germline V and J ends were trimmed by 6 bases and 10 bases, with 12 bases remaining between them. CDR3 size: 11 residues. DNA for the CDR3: TGTGCCAGCAGACAGGACAAGGGAGCTTTCTTT. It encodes CASRQDKGAFF.

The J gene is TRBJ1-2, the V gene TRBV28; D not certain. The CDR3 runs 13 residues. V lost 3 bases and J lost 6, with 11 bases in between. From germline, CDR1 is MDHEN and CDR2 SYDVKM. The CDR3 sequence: CASSFFGSHGYTF. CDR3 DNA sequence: TGTGCCAGCAGTTTCTTTGGGAGCCATGGCTACACCTTC.

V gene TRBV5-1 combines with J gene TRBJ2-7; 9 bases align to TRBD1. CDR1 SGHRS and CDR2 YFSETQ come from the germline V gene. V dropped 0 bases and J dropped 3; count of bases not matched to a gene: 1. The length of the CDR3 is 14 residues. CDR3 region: CASSLGQGGYEQYF. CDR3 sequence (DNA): TGCGCCAGCAGCTTGGGACAGGGGGGCTACGAGCAGTACTTC. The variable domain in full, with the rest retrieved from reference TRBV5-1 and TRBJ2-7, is KAGVTQTPRYLIKTRGQQVTLSCSPISGHRSVSWYQQTPGQGLQFLFEYFSETQRNKGNFPGRFSGRQFSNSRSEMNVSTLELGDSALYLCASSLGQGGYEQYFGPGTRLTVT.

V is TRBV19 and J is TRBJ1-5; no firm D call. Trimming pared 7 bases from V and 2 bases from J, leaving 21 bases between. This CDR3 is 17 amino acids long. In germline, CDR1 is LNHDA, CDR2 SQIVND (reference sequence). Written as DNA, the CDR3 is TGTGCCAGTACCGCTCTGATTGGAGAGGCAGGCAATCAGCCCCAGCATTTT. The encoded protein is CASTALIGEAGNQPQHF. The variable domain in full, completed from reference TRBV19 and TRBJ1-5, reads DGGITQSPKYLFRKEGQNVTLSCEQNLNHDAMYWYRQDPGQGLRLIYYSQIVNDFQKGDIAEGYSVSREKKESFPLTVTSAQKNPTAFYLCASTALIGEAGNQPQHFGDGTRLSIL.

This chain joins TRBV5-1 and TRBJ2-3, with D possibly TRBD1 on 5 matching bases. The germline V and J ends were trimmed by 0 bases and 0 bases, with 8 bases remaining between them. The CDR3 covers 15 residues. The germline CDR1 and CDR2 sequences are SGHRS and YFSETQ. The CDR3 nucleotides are TGCGCCAGCAGCTTGGGGGGCAGTAGCACAGATACGCAGTATTTT. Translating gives CASSLGGSSTDTQYF.